This TCR beta chain was sequenced during a study of cytomegalovirus exposure and HLA in healthy donors. Overall study: One earlier analysis, a look at 180 million or so T cells, found some 100 million unique TCR beta sequences.

The CDR3 is 15 amino acids. Per the germline V gene, CDR1 is SGDLS and CDR2 is YYNGEE. V was clipped by 3 bases and J by 1 base; unmatched bases: 6. Concerning this clone itself: Its antigen is unknown.

Findings of the study overall: Analysis was performed later, and it showed HLA-associated TCR beta chains to be more clonally expanded than equally common others. Sequencing probably produced one cluster of sequence variants that were highly shared. Looking again later, the authors saw that most CMV-associated TCR beta chains seemed HLA-restricted.

This PCR relied on a set of 60 Vbeta primers and 13 Jbeta primers. The assay was immunoSEQ multiplex PCR, and TCRdb's table has in-frame clones only and misses some. This table holds some 130,000 clones, around 77% found once. The rearrangement links TRBV9 to TRBJ1-1; 7 bases map to TRBD1. Sequencing was performed on PBMCs. The origin of this receptor is a man aged 50 to 59 in good health and CMV-seronegative. DNA for the CDR3: TGTGCCAGCAGCGAGAGACAGGGAGGGAACACTGAAGCTTTCTTT. It translates to CASSERQGGNTEAFF.